Presented here are 9 T cell receptor beta chains from one specimen sequenced in a study of OX40 agonist ivuxolimab in advanced cancers. Only in-frame clones appear in the TCRdb table, and some are missing; sequencing was by immunoSEQ multiplex PCR. The data contain approximately 45,000 clones, around 90% of them singletons. The sample in question was CD4+ or CD8+ T cells sorted from blood, obtained in a trial of the OX40 agonist ivuxolimab. The receptors were sampled from an adult with an advanced solid tumor such as melanoma, head and neck, liver or kidney cancer.

CDR3: CASSLSLAGEYNEQFF. Here the CDR3 DNA reads TGTGCCAGCAGCTTAAGCCTAGCGGGGGAGTACAATGAGCAGTTCTTC. The chain couples TRBV7-2 to TRBJ2-1; the match to TRBD2 covers 10 bases. V was pared by 2 bases and J by 4 bases, with 5 bases of the junction left unmatched. CDR1 and CDR2 from the germline V gene are SGHTA and FQGNSA. The CDR3 consists of 16 residues. Together with reference TRBV7-2 and TRBJ2-1, the CDR3 gives the full variable domain: GAGVSQSPSNKVTEKGKDVELRCDPISGHTALYWYRQSLGQGLEFLIYFQGNSAPDKSGLPSDRFSAERTGGSVSTLTIQRTQQEDSAVYLCASSLSLAGEYNEQFFGPGTRLTVL.

This rearrangement joins TRBV9 to TRBJ2-3; D remains ambiguous. V was clipped by 0 bases and J by 0 bases, with 5 bases between them. The CDR3 is made up of 14 amino acids. Germline CDR1 and CDR2: SGDLS and YYNGEE. The CDR3, as DNA: TGTGCCAGCAGCGTAGTAACCAGCACAGATACGCAGTATTTT. It translates to CASSVVTSTDTQYF.

The chain is built from TRBV10-2 and TRBJ2-1, with D tentatively TRBD1 (6 bases). The CDR3 totals 15 residues. Germline V gene sequence: CDR1 WSHSY, CDR2 SAAADI. V was shortened by 3 bases and J by 3 bases, with 12 bases between the two germline ends. The CDR3 protein is CASSERTAHYNEQFF. For the CDR3, the DNA is TGCGCCAGCAGTGAAAGGACAGCTCACTACAATGAGCAGTTCTTC.

This sequence joins TRBV5-1 and TRBJ1-1, with D maybe TRBD1 (5 bases). The V gene's germline CDR1 is SGHRS and CDR2 YFSETQ. Trimming removed 1 base at V and 4 bases at J, with 8 bases between. This CDR3 has 13 amino acids. The CDR3, as DNA: TGCGCCAGCAGCTTGTACGGGGGCACTGAAGCTTTCTTT. This gives the protein CASSLYGGTEAFF.

The chain joins TRBV10-3 to TRBJ2-3; tentatively, D is TRBD1 or TRBD2 (5 bases each). CDR3 length equals 17 residues. V lost 3 bases to trimming and J lost 0 bases, with 16 bases between them. CDR1 and CDR2 (germline): ENHRY, SYGVKD. CDR3 DNA: TGTGCCATCAGTGAACCCGGGACCGTGTCTAGCACAGATACGCAGTATTTT. This codes for CAISEPGTVSSTDTQYF.

The chain recombines TRBV11-2 with TRBJ2-5; D gene ambiguous. The CDR3 length is 14 residues. V was clipped by 5 bases and J by 5 bases, with 15 bases between them. Looked up from germline, CDR1 is SGHAT and CDR2 is FQNNGV. CDR3 sequence (DNA): TGTGCCAGCAGCCCAGATCAAGGGTGGGAGACCCAGTACTTC. As protein: CASSPDQGWETQYF.

The rearrangement links TRBV27 to TRBJ2-7; a weak D match, TRBD2 (5 bases). CDR1 MNHEY and CDR2 SMNVEV come from the germline V gene (reference sequence). Trimming took 3 bases from V and 5 from J, leaving 11 bases between them. This CDR3 has 13 amino acids. CDR3 DNA: TGTGCCAGCAGTTTCGCATACGGGAACGAGCAGTACTTC. Its translation is CASSFAYGNEQYF.

This chain connects TRBV9 to TRBJ2-1; 9 bases fit TRBD2. J lost 1 base, V lost 1 base, and 3 bases had no gene match. This CDR3 spans 16 amino acids. Germline CDR1 is SGDLS and CDR2 is YYNGEE. CDR3 bases: TGTGCCAGCAGCGTAACAGCGGGGGGTTCCTACAATGAGCAGTTCTTC. This translates into CASSVTAGGSYNEQFF.

This rearrangement joins TRBV15 to TRBJ1-2; D is unresolved. V shed 5 bases and J shed 2 bases, with 9 bases lying between them. The CDR3 has 13 residues. Germline CDR1 reads LNHNV; CDR2 reads YYDKDF (reference sequence). CDR3: CATSVDGNYGYTF. The DNA for the CDR3 is TGTGCCACCAGCGTCGATGGGAACTATGGCTACACCTTC.